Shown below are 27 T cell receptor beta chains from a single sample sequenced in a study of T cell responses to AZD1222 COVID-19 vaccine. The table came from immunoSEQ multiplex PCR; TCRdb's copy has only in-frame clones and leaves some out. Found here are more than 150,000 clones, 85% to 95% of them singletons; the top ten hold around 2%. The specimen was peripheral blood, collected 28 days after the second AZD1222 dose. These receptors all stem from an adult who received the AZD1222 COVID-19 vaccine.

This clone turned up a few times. CDR3 amino acids: CSASSGGGTLGNTIYF. The CDR3 DNA is TGCAGTGCTAGTTCCGGAGGGGGGACCTTAGGAAACACCATATATTTT. The chain has TRBV20-1 and TRBJ1-3; perhaps TRBD1 as D (6 bases). Trimming pared 3 bases from V and 4 bases from J, leaving 19 bases between. Germline CDR1 DFQATT, CDR2 SNEGSKA (reference sequence). This CDR3 region has 16 residues.

CDR3 DNA: TGTGCCAGCAGCACCAGCGGGAGGGGAATAGGCAATGAGCAGTTCTTC. This translates into CASSTSGRGIGNEQFF. The rearrangement joins TRBV4-2 to TRBJ2-1; 10 nucleotides agree with TRBD2. Unmatched junction bases numbered 10, after V lost 5 bases and J lost 6 bases. This CDR3 spans 16 amino acids. Germline lookup yields CDR1 LGHNA and CDR2 YNFKEQ.

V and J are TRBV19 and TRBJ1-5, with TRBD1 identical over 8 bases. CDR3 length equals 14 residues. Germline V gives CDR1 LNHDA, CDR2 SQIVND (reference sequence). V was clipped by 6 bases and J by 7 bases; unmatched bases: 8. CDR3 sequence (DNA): TGTGCCAGTAGACCAGGACAGGGCGGCCAGCCCCAGCATTTT. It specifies CASRPGQGGQPQHF.

CDR3 sequence (DNA): TGTGCCAGCAGCTTGGTGTTGGGGGGAGGCTACACCTTC. This sequence encodes CASSLVLGGGYTF. V and J are TRBV5-6 and TRBJ1-2; D perhaps matches TRBD1 (5 bases). Germline V gene sequence: CDR1 SGHDT, CDR2 YYEEEE. Trimming removed 0 bases at V and 8 bases at J, with 11 bases between. This CDR3 has 13 residues.

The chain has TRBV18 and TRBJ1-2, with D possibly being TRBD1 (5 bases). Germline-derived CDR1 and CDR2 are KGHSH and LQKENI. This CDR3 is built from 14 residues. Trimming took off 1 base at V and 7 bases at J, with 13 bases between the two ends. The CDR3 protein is CASSPLRVNGGYTF. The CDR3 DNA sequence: TGTGCCAGCTCACCACTCAGGGTGAATGGTGGCTACACCTTC.

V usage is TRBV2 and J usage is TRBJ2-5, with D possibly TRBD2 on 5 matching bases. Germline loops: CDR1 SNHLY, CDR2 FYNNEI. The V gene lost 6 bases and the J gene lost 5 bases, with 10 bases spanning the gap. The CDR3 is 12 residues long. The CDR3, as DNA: TGTGCCAGCAGGGGAGAGTCGGAGACCCAGTACTTC. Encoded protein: CASRGESETQYF. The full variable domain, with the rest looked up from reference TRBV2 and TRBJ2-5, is EPEVTQTPSHQVTQMGQEVILRCVPISNHLYFYWYRQILGQKVEFLVSFYNNEISEKSEIFDDQFSVERPDGSNFTLKIRSTKLEDSAMYFCASRGESETQYFGPGTRLLVL.

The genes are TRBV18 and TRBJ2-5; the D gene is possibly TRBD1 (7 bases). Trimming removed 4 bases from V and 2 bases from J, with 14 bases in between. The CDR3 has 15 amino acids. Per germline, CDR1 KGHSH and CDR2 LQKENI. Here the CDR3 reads CASSLTGAGQETQYF. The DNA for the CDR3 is TGTGCCAGCTCACTAACAGGGGCGGGACAAGAGACCCAGTACTTC.

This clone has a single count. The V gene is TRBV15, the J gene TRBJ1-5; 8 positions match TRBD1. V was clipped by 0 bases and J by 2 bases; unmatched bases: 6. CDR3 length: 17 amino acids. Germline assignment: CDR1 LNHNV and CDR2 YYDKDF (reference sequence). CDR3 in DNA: TGTGCCACCAGCAGAGATTTCGGGACAGGTGGCAATCAGCCCCAGCATTTT. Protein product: CATSRDFGTGGNQPQHF.

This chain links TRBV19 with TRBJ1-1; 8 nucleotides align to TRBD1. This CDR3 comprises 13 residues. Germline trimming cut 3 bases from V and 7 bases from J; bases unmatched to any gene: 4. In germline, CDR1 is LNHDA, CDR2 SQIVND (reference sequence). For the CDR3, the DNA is TGTGCCAGTAGTATTGGACAGGGAGGTGAAGCTTTCTTT. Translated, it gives CASSIGQGGEAFF. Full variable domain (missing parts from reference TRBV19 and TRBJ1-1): DGGITQSPKYLFRKEGQNVTLSCEQNLNHDAMYWYRQDPGQGLRLIYYSQIVNDFQKGDIAEGYSVSREKKESFPLTVTSAQKNPTAFYLCASSIGQGGEAFFGQGTRLTVV.

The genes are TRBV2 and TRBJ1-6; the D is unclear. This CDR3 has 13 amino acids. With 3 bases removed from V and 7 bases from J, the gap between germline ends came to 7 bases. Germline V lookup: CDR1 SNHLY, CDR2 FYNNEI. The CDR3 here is CASSDIANSPLHF. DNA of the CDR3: TGTGCCAGCAGTGATATTGCCAATTCACCCCTCCACTTT.

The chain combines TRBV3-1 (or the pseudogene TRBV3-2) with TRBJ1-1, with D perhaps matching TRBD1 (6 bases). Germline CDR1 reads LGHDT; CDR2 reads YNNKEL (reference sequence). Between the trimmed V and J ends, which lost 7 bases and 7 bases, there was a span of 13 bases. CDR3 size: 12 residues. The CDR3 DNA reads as TGTGCCAGCACGCGGGGGCGCGGTGAAGCTTTCTTT. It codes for CASTRGRGEAFF.

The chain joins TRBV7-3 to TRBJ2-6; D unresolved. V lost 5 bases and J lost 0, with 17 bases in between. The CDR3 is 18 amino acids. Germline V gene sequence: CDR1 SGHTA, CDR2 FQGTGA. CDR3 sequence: CASSPRPVGPSGANVLTF. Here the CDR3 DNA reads TGTGCCAGCAGCCCTCGTCCGGTGGGCCCCTCTGGGGCCAACGTCCTGACTTTC.

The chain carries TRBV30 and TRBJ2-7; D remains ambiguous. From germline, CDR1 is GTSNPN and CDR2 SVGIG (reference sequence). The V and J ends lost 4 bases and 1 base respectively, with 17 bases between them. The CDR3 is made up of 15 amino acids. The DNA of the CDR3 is TGTGCCTGGAAGGCGTCTTCTTTATTTTCCTACGAGCAGTACTTC. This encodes CAWKASSLFSYEQYF.

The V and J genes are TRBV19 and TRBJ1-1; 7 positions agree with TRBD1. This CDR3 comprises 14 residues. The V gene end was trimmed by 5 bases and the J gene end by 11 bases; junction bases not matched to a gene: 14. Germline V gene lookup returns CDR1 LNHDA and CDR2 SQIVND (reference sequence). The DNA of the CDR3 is TGTGCCAGTAGTGTACAGGGAGGGGGCAGGGCGGCTTTCTTT. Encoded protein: CASSVQGGGRAAFF.

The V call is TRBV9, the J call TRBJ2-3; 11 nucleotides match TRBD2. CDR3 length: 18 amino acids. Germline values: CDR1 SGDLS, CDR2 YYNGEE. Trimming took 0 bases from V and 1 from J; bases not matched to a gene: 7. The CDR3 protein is CASSVAYLAGGGTDTQYF. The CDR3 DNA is TGTGCCAGCAGCGTAGCGTACCTAGCGGGAGGAGGCACAGATACGCAGTATTTT.

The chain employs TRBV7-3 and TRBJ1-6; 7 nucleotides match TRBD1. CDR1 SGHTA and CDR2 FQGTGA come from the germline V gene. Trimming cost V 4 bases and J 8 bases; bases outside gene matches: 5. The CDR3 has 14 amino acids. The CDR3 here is CASSYQGVDSPLHF. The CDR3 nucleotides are TGTGCCAGCAGCTACCAGGGGGTAGATTCACCCCTCCACTTT. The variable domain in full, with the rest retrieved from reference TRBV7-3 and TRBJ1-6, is GAGVSQTPSNKVTEKGKYVELRCDPISGHTALYWYRQSLGQGPEFLIYFQGTGAADDSGLPNDRFFAVRPEGSVSTLKIQRTERGDSAVYLCASSYQGVDSPLHFGNGTRLTVT.

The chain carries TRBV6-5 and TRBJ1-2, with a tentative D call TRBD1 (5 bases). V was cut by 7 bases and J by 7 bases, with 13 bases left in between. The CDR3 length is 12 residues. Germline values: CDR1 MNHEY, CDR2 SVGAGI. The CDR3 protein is CASTGRGSGYTF. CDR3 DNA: TGTGCCAGCACGGGGAGGGGTTCTGGCTACACCTTC.

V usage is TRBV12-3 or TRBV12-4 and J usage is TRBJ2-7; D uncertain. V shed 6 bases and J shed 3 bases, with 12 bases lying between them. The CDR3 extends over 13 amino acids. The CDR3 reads CASSVTDFYEQYF. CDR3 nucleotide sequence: TGTGCCAGCAGCGTTACAGATTTCTACGAGCAGTACTTC.

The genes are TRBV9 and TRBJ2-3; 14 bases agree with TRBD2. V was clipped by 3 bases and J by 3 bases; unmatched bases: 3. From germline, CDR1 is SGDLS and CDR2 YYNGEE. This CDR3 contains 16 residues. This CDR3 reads CASSARTSGGTDTQYF. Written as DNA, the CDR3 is TGTGCCAGCAGCGCCAGGACTAGCGGGGGGACAGATACGCAGTATTTT.

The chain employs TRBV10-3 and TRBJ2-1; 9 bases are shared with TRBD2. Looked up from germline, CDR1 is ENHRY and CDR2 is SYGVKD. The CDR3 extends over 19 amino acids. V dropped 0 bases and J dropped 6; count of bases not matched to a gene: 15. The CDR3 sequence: CAISESVVLAGLGGNEQFF. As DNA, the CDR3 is TGTGCCATCAGTGAGTCTGTGGTCCTAGCGGGGCTGGGGGGCAATGAGCAGTTCTTC.

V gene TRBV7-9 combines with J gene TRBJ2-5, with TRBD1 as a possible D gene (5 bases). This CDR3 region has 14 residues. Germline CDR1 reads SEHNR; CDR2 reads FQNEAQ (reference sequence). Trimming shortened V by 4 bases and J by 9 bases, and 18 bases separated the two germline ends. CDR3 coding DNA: TGTGCCAGCAGCTATGGTGACAGTACATGGGCCCAGTACTTC. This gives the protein CASSYGDSTWAQYF.

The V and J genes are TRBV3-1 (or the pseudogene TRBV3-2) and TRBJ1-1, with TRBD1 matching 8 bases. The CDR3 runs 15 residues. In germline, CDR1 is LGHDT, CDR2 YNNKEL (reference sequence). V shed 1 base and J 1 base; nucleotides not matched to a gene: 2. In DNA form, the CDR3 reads TGTGCCAGCAGCCAAGGGGGACAGGAGAACACTGAAGCTTTCTTT. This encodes CASSQGGQENTEAFF.

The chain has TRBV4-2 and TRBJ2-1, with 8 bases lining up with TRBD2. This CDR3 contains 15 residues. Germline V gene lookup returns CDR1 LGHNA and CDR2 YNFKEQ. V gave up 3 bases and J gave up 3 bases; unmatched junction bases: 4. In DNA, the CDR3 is TGTGCCAGCAGCCACCAGACTAGCGACTACAATGAGCAGTTCTTC. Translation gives CASSHQTSDYNEQFF.

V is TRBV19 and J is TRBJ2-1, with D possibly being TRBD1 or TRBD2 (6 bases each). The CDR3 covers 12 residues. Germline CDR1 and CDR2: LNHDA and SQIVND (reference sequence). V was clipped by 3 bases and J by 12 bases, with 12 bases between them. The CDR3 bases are TGTGCCAGTAGTATGGTCGGGGGCGGGCAGTTCTTC. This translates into CASSMVGGGQFF.

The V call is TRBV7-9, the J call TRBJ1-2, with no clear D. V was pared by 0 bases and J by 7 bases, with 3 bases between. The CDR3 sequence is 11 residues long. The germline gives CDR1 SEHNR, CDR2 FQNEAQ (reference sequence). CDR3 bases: TGTGCCAGCAGCTTAGCCGCTGGCTACACCTTC. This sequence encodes CASSLAAGYTF.

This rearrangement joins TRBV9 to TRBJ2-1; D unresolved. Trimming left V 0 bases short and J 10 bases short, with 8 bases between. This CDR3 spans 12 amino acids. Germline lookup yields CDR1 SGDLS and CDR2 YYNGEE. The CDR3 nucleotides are TGTGCCAGCAGCGTAGGTTACCAAGAGCAGTTCTTC. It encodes CASSVGYQEQFF.

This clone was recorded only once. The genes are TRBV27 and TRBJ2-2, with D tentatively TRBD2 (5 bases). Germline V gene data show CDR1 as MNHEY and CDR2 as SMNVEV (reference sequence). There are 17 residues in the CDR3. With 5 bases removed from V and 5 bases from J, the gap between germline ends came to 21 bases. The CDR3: CASSTKPPGPGTGELFF. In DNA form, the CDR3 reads TGTGCCAGCAGTACAAAGCCTCCAGGCCCGGGGACCGGGGAGCTGTTTTTT.